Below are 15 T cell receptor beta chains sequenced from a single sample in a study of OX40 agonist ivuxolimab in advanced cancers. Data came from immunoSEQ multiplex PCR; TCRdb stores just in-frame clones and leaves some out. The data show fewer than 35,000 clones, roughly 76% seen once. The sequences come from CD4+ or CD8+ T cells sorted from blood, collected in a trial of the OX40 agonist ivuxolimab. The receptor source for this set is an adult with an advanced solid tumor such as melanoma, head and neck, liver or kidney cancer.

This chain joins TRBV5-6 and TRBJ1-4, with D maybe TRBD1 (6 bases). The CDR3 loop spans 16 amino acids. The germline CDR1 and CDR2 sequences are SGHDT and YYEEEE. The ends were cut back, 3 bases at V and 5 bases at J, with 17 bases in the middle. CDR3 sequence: CASSSPGGRGNEKLFF. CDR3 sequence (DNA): TGTGCCAGCAGCTCGCCGGGGGGCCGCGGGAATGAAAAACTGTTTTTT. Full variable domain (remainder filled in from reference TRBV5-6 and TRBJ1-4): DAGVTQSPTHLIKTRGQQVTLRCSPKSGHDTVSWYQQALGQGPQFIFQYYEEEERQRGNFPDRFSGHQFPNYSSELNVNALLLGDSALYLCASSSPGGRGNEKLFFGSGTQLSVL.

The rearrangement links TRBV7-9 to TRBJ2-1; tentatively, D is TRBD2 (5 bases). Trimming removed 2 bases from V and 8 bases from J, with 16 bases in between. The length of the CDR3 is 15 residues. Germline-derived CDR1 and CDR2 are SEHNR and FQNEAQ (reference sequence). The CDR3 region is CASSLTGSKHYEQFF. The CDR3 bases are TGTGCCAGCAGCTTAACGGGGTCTAAGCACTATGAGCAGTTCTTC.

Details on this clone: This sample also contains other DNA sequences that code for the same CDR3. The CDR3 DNA reads TGTGCCAGTAATGGCAGGCCGAACACTGAAGCTTTCTTT. This encodes CASNGRPNTEAFF. V usage is TRBV2 and J usage is TRBJ1-1; D remains ambiguous. The length of the CDR3 is 13 residues. Deletions cut 9 bases from V and 1 base from J, with 12 bases between. Germline CDR1 is SNHLY and CDR2 is FYNNEI.

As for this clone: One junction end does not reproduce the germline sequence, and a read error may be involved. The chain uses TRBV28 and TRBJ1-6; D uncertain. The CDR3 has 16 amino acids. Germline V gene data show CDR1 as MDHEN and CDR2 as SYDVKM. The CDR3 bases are TGTGCCAGCAGTTCCGGGGAATTCTCCCATAATTCACCCCTCCACTTT. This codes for CASSSGEFSHNSPLHF.

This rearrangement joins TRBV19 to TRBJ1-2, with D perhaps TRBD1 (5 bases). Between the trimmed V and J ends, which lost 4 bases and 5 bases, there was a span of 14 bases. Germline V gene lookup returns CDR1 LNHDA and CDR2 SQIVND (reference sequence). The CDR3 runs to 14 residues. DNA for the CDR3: TGTGCCAGTAGTAGAGATCGGGGGTATTATGGCTACACCTTC. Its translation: CASSRDRGYYGYTF.

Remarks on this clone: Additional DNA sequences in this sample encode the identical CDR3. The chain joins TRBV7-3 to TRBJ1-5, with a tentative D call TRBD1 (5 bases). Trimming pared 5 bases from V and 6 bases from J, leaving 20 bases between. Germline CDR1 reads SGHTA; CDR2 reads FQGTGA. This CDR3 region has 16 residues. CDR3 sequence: CASSAQGAVSFQPQHF. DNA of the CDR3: TGTGCCAGCAGCGCTCAAGGGGCGGTTTCTTTTCAGCCCCAGCATTTT.

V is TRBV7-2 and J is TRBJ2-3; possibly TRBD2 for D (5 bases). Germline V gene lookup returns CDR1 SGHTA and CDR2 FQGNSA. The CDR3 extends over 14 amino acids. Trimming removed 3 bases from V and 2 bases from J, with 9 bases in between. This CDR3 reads CASSFSAVTDTQYF. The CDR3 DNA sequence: TGTGCCAGCAGCTTTAGCGCGGTCACAGATACGCAGTATTTT.

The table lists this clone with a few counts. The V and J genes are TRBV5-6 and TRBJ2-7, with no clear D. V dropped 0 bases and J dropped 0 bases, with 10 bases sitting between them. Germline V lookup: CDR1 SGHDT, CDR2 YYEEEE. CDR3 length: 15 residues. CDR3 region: CASSLGQRSSYEQYF. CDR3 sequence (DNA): TGTGCCAGCAGCTTGGGGCAGCGAAGCTCCTACGAGCAGTACTTC.

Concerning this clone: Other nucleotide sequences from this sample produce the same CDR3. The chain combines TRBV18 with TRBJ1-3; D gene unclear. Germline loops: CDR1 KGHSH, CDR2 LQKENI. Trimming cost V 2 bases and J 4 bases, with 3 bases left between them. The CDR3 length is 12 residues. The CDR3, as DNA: TGTGCCAGCTCACCAGGCGGAAACACCATATATTTT. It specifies CASSPGGNTIYF.

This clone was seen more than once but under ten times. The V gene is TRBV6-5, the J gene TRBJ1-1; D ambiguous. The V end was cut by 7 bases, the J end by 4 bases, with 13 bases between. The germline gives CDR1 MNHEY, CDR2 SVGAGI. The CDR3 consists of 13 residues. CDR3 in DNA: TGTGCCAGCACTAAGGGCGGGAGCACTGAAGCTTTCTTT. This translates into CASTKGGSTEAFF.

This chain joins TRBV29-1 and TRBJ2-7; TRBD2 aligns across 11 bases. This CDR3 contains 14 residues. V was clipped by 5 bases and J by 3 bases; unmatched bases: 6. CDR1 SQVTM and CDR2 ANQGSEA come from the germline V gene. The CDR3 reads CSVNLAGGGYEQYF. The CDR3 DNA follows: TGCAGCGTTAACTTAGCGGGAGGGGGCTACGAGCAGTACTTC.

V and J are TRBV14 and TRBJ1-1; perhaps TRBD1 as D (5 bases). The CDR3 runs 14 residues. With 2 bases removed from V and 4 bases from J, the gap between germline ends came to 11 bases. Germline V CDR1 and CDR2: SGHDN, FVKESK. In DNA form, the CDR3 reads TGTGCCAGCAGCCAACAGGGCGGGATCACTGAAGCTTTCTTT. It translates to CASSQQGGITEAFF.

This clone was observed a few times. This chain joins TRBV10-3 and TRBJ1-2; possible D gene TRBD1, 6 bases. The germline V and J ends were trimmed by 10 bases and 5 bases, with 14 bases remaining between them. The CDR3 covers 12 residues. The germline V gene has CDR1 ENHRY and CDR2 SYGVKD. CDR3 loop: CATSGQLYGYTF. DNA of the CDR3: TGTGCCACCTCGGGACAATTGTATGGCTACACCTTC.

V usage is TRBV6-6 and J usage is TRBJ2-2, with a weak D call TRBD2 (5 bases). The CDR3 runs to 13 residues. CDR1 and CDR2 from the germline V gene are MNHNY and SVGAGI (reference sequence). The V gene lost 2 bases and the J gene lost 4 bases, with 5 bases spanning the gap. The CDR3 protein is CASSYEGTGELFF. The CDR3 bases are TGTGCCAGCAGTTACGAGGGCACCGGGGAGCTGTTTTTT.

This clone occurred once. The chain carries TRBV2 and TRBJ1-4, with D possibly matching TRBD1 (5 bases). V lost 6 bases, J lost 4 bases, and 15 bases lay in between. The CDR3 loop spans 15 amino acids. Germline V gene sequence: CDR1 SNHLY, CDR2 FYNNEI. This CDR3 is CASRYRQNRNEKLFF. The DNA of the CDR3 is TGTGCCAGCAGGTATAGACAGAACCGTAATGAAAAACTGTTTTTT.